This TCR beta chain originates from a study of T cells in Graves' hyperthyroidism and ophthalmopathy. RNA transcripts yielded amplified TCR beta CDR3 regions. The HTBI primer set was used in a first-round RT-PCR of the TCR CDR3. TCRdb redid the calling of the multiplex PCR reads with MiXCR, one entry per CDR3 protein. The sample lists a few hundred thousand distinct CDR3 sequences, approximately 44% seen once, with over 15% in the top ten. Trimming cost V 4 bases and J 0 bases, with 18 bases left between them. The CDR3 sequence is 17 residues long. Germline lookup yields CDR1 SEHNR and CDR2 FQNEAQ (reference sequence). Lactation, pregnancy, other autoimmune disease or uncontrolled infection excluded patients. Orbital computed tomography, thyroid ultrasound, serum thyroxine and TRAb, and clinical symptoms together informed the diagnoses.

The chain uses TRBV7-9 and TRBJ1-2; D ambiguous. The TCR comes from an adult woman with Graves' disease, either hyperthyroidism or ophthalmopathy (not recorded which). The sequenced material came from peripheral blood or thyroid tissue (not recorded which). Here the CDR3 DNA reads TGTGCCAGCAGCTACCACGGAAACCCAGGATCTAACTATGGCTACACCTTC. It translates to CASSYHGNPGSNYGYTF. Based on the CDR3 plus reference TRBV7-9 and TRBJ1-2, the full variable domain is DTGVSQNPRHKITKRGQNVTFRCDPISEHNRLYWYRQTLGQGPEFLTYFQNEAQLEKSRLLSDRFSAERPKGSFSTLEIQRTEQGDSAMYLCASSYHGNPGSNYGYTFGSGTRLTVV.